This entry lists 27 T cell receptor beta chains sequenced from one sample in a study of identical twins' blood T cells (dated by TCRdb to the early 2010s). Libraries were prepared through 5' RACE. This sample was sequenced with an Illumina Genome Analyzer IIx. The public reads were reanalyzed by TCRdb: fastp trimming at Q25, MiXCR alignment, in-frame beta chains only. Rows with one shared CDR3 protein collapse into an entry with the most common genes and DNA. Present in this sample are about 370,000 distinct CDR3 sequences, roughly 30% of which were seen just once. The top ten constitute about 6% of the sample. The material sequenced was PBMCs. Receptors were obtained from a woman between 18 and 55 years old in good health.

The chain couples TRBV20-1 to TRBJ2-3; tentatively, D is TRBD1 or TRBD2 (5 bases each). V gave up 1 base and J gave up 2 bases, with 25 bases separating them. Looked up from germline, CDR1 is DFQATT and CDR2 is SNEGSKA (reference sequence). This CDR3 spans 19 amino acids. CDR3 DNA sequence: TGCAGTGCTAGAGCCTCCGAGCCTTCGGTAAAGGGACCCACAGATACGCAGTATTTT. This encodes CSARASEPSVKGPTDTQYF.

This clonotype was observed a few times. The J gene is TRBJ1-2, the V gene TRBV4-3, with D unclear. From germline, CDR1 is LGHNA and CDR2 YSLEER. Trimming left V 1 base short and J 0 bases short, with 12 bases between. This CDR3 is built from 16 residues. CDR3 DNA sequence: TGCGCCAGCAGCCAAGGAGGGCAAGCTGCTAACTATGGCTACACCTTC. It yields the protein CASSQGGQAANYGYTF.

V gene TRBV6-1 combines with J gene TRBJ2-2, with 7 bases fitting TRBD1. Germline CDR1 is MNHNS and CDR2 is SASEGT. Trimming at V came to 7 bases and at J to 7 bases, leaving 15 bases not matched to a gene. CDR3 length equals 16 residues. CDR3 sequence (DNA): TGTGCCAGCATCCTACCCGGTGGACAGGAGGACGGGGAGCTGTTTTTT. This encodes CASILPGGQEDGELFF.

The chain employs TRBV7-9 and TRBJ1-1; the match to TRBD1 covers 9 bases. The CDR3 loop spans 13 amino acids. The germline V gene has CDR1 SEHNR and CDR2 FQNEAQ (reference sequence). The V gene end was trimmed by 5 bases and the J gene end by 7 bases; junction bases not matched to a gene: 5. The CDR3 DNA reads TGTGCCAGCAGCCGCGACAGGGGGATTGAAGCTTTCTTT. Protein: CASSRDRGIEAFF.

This chain connects TRBV4-3 to TRBJ2-1; no reliable D call. Germline CDR1 and CDR2: LGHNA and YSLEER. The CDR3 contains 13 residues. Trimming took off 3 bases at V and 3 bases at J, with 6 bases between the two ends. The CDR3 sequence is CASSQDDYNEQFF. In nucleotides, the CDR3 is TGCGCCAGCAGCCAGGATGACTACAATGAGCAGTTCTTC.

This clonotype has just a few counts. The chain employs TRBV7-6 and TRBJ1-1, with a possible D match to TRBD1 (5 bases). CDR1 and CDR2 (germline): SGHVS, FNYEAQ. The CDR3 is 19 amino acids. Trimming shortened V by 5 bases and J by 0 bases, and 25 bases separated the two germline ends. The CDR3 loop reads CASSLVWGTPKPMNTEAFF. In DNA form, the CDR3 reads TGTGCCAGCAGCCTCGTCTGGGGGACCCCTAAACCCATGAACACTGAAGCTTTCTTT. The full variable domain, its missing parts supplied by reference TRBV7-6 and TRBJ1-1, is GAGVSQSPRYKVTKRGQDVALRCDPISGHVSLYWYRQALGQGPEFLTYFNYEAQQDKSGLPNDRFSAERPEGSISTLTIQRTEQRDSAMYRCASSLVWGTPKPMNTEAFFGQGTRLTVV.

This rearrangement joins TRBV12-3 or TRBV12-4 to TRBJ1-6; 7 nucleotides align to TRBD1. This CDR3 contains 14 residues. Unmatched junction bases numbered 7, after V lost 4 bases and J lost 10 bases. CDR3 amino acids: CASSSGQFSSPLHF. The CDR3 nucleotides are TGTGCCAGCAGTTCGGGACAGTTCTCGTCACCCCTCCACTTT.

In regard to this clonotype: In this CDR3 the conserved last residue, phenylalanine or tryptophan, is missing, so a read error is likely. This chain uses TRBV4-2 with TRBJ1-2; possible D gene TRBD1, 5 bases. This CDR3 has 14 amino acids. Germline CDR1 is LGHNA and CDR2 is YNFKEQ. V was shortened by 0 bases and J by 8 bases, with 13 bases between the two germline ends. The CDR3 nucleotides read TGTGCCAGCAGCCAAGAAGGAGGGGTATGGGGCTACACCCTC. Translated, it gives CASSQEGGVWGYTL.

The CDR3 is CASSTPRQAIYGYTF. CDR3 sequence (DNA): TGTGCCAGCAGTACCCCTCGACAGGCGATCTATGGCTACACCTTC. The gene calls are TRBV6-2 or TRBV6-3 and TRBJ1-2; a weak D match, TRBD1 (6 bases). Trimming removed 5 bases from V and 4 bases from J, with 17 bases in between. CDR3 length equals 15 residues. Germline V lookup: CDR1 MNHEY, CDR2 SVGEGT.

As to this clonotype: This may stem from a read error, because a much larger clone lies one nucleotide away. The rearrangement joins TRBV20-1 to TRBJ1-2; TRBD1 is a possible D gene (5 bases). V gave up 7 bases and J gave up 0 bases, with 18 bases separating them. Germline assignment: CDR1 DFQATT and CDR2 SNEGSKA (reference sequence). This CDR3 has 15 residues. The CDR3 loop is CSVALGAAANYGYTF. The CDR3 bases are TGCAGTGTAGCTTTAGGGGCAGCCGCTAACTATGGCTACACCTTC.

This rearrangement joins TRBV7-8 to TRBJ1-4, with TRBD1 matching 7 bases. Germline loops: CDR1 SGHVS, CDR2 FQNEAQ. Trimming took 5 bases from V and 7 from J; bases not matched to a gene: 7. The CDR3 length is 14 residues. The CDR3 DNA reads TGTGCCAGCAGCGGCGACAGGGACGGTGAAAAACTGTTTTTT. Translation gives CASSGDRDGEKLFF.

This clonotype occurred a few times. CDR3 sequence: CASSYIQGLNTEAFF. CDR3 in DNA: TGTGCCAGCAGCTATATACAGGGGCTTAACACTGAAGCTTTCTTT. This sequence joins TRBV11-2 and TRBJ1-1, with 7 nucleotides matching TRBD1. Germline V gene data show CDR1 as SGHAT and CDR2 as FQNNGV. The CDR3 length is 15 residues. The V segment lost 4 bases and the J segment 2 bases; nucleotides outside the gene matches: 7.

This clonotype turned up a few times. This rearrangement joins TRBV5-1 to TRBJ2-1, with D possibly being TRBD1 (6 bases). Trimming cost V 6 bases and J 7 bases, with 14 bases left between them. Germline CDR1 and CDR2: SGHRS and YFSETQ. The CDR3 is 13 residues long. The chain's CDR3 is CASTRERGNEQFF. CDR3 bases: TGCGCCAGCACCCGCGAGAGGGGGAATGAGCAGTTCTTC.

This clonotype was seen a few times. The chain couples TRBV20-1 to TRBJ2-3; 12 bases line up with TRBD2. Trimming cost V 5 bases and J 6 bases; bases outside gene matches: 9. This CDR3 is 15 amino acids long. From germline, CDR1 is DFQATT and CDR2 SNEGSKA (reference sequence). The CDR3 nucleotides are TGCAGTGCTCCGGGACTAGCGGGTGGAACGGATACGCAGTATTTT. This encodes CSAPGLAGGTDTQYF.

Only one count was recorded for this clonotype. This rearrangement joins TRBV3-1 to TRBJ1-1, with D perhaps matching TRBD1 (5 bases). The V and J ends lost 4 bases and 1 base respectively, with 13 bases between them. Germline V gene lookup returns CDR1 LGHDT and CDR2 YNNKEL (reference sequence). This CDR3 region has 15 residues. The CDR3, as DNA: TGTGCCAGCAGCCTCCGGGCCGGGGGGAACACTGAAGCTTTCTTT. This translates into CASSLRAGGNTEAFF.

The rearrangement joins TRBV4-1 to TRBJ1-6, with unresolved D. V was cut by 4 bases and J by 8 bases, with 12 bases left in between. Germline V gene sequence: CDR1 MGHRA, CDR2 YSYEKL. The CDR3 contains 14 residues. Written as DNA, the CDR3 is TGCGCCAGCAGCCGGATACCCCATGATTCACCCCTCCACTTT. It translates to CASSRIPHDSPLHF.

In this sample, this clonotype turned up a few times. The gene calls are TRBV30 and TRBJ1-1, with D unclear. CDR1 is GTSNPN, CDR2 SVGIG, per germline (reference sequence). The CDR3 consists of 15 residues. V was cut by 0 bases and J by 0 bases, with 11 bases left in between. The CDR3 nucleotides read TGTGCCTGGAGTGTTGAAGGAATTATGAACACTGAAGCTTTCTTT. Translation: CAWSVEGIMNTEAFF.

CDR3 amino acids: CASSKNIGGPSTDTQYF. CDR3 DNA: TGTGCCAGCAGCAAAAACATCGGGGGGCCTAGCACAGATACGCAGTATTTT. V gene TRBV5-4 combines with J gene TRBJ2-3; D possibly corresponds to TRBD2 (7 bases). Trimming removed 4 bases from V and 0 bases from J, with 18 bases in between. This CDR3 has 17 amino acids. Germline V CDR1 and CDR2: SGHNT, YYREEE (reference sequence).

This clonotype was counted ten times or more. V and J are TRBV2 and TRBJ2-4, with 9 nucleotides matching TRBD1. Germline CDR1 reads SNHLY; CDR2 reads FYNNEI. Losses at the gene ends were 7 bases for V and 6 bases for J; bases not matched to a gene: 4. CDR3 size: 13 residues. Here the CDR3 reads CASKQDRGNIQYF. CDR3 in DNA: TGTGCCAGCAAACAGGACAGGGGAAACATTCAGTACTTC.

As regards this clonotype: At one boundary the junction diverges from the germline segment, which might be a read error. The chain uses TRBV7-8 and TRBJ2-3; a weak D match, TRBD2 (6 bases). The CDR3 contains 17 residues. Germline V gene data show CDR1 as SGHVS and CDR2 as FQNEAQ. The CDR3 here is CASSLVSLATPTGTQYF. In nucleotides, the CDR3 is TGTGCCAGCAGCTTAGTGTCCCTAGCGACCCCCACAGGTACGCAGTATTTT.

This clonotype was observed many times. The V and J genes are TRBV12-5 and TRBJ2-3; D gene unclear. In germline, CDR1 is LGHNT, CDR2 FRNRAP. The CDR3 totals 14 residues. V was pared by 3 bases and J by 0 bases, with 7 bases between. CDR3 nucleotides: TGTGCTAGTGGTTTTGAGCCTAGCACAGATACGCAGTATTTT. Translation: CASGFEPSTDTQYF.

The sample holds many counts of this clonotype. The chain combines TRBV29-1 with TRBJ1-1; D call uncertain. The CDR3 loop spans 15 amino acids. Trimming took 2 bases from V and 5 from J, leaving 18 bases between them. Germline V gene sequence: CDR1 SQVTM, CDR2 ANQGSEA. The CDR3 region is CSVERIDLRGTEAFF. CDR3 sequence (DNA): TGCAGCGTTGAAAGGATAGACCTACGCGGGACTGAAGCTTTCTTT.

This clonotype turned up a few times. The chain joins TRBV4-3 to TRBJ1-6, with D hard to call. The V and J ends lost 5 bases and 5 bases respectively, with 19 bases between them. The CDR3 sequence is 17 residues long. Looked up from germline, CDR1 is LGHNA and CDR2 is YSLEER. The DNA for the CDR3 is TGCGCCAGCAGCGAGGAAGGAGGAGCGCTGAATAATTCACCCCTCCACTTT. It is translated as CASSEEGGALNNSPLHF.

This clonotype was counted between two and nine times. The chain combines TRBV5-1 with TRBJ2-3; no reliable D call. Trimming removed 1 base from V and 3 bases from J, with 9 bases in between. The CDR3 contains 14 residues. In germline, CDR1 is SGHRS, CDR2 YFSETQ. The DNA of the CDR3 is TGCGCCAGCAGCTTGCTCTCGGTGACAGATACGCAGTATTTT. This gives the protein CASSLLSVTDTQYF. The full variable domain, its missing parts supplied by reference TRBV5-1 and TRBJ2-3, is KAGVTQTPRYLIKTRGQQVTLSCSPISGHRSVSWYQQTPGQGLQFLFEYFSETQRNKGNFPGRFSGRQFSNSRSEMNVSTLELGDSALYLCASSLLSVTDTQYFGPGTRLTVL.

The chain recombines TRBV7-9 with TRBJ1-2; D is ambiguous. Germline V gene lookup returns CDR1 SEHNR and CDR2 FQNEAQ (reference sequence). The CDR3 spans 14 residues. V lost 5 bases and J lost 4, with 14 bases in between. The CDR3, as DNA: TGTGCCAGCAGCCCGACAACCCTGACCTATGGCTACACCTTC. This sequence encodes CASSPTTLTYGYTF. Drawing the rest from reference TRBV7-9 and TRBJ1-2, the complete variable domain is DTGVSQNPRHKITKRGQNVTFRCDPISEHNRLYWYRQTLGQGPEFLTYFQNEAQLEKSRLLSDRFSAERPKGSFSTLEIQRTEQGDSAMYLCASSPTTLTYGYTFGSGTRLTVV.

This clonotype showed up many times. This rearrangement joins TRBV5-1 to TRBJ1-4, with D possibly matching TRBD1 (5 bases). Germline V CDR1 and CDR2: SGHRS, YFSETQ. The V end was cut by 2 bases, the J end by 3 bases, with 8 bases between. The CDR3 consists of 14 residues. DNA of the CDR3: TGCGCCAGCAGCTTTGGCAGGGCTAATGAAAAACTGTTTTTT. Translated: CASSFGRANEKLFF.

The chain uses TRBV29-1 and TRBJ1-2; D not certain. The germline V gene has CDR1 SQVTM and CDR2 ANQGSEA. The CDR3 contains 15 residues. Trimming left V 2 bases short and J 8 bases short, with 21 bases between. CDR3 loop: CSVELGAALSDGYTF. The DNA of the CDR3 is TGCAGCGTTGAATTGGGCGCCGCTTTAAGCGACGGCTACACCTTC.